This T cell receptor (beta chain) originates from a study of T cell clonotyping in hematopoietic cell transplantation. Notes on the study in general: Recipient TCR diversity dropped after transplant; expanded clonotypes rose from day 30 to 180. Graft donor and pretransplant recipient Inverse Simpson Index values predicted broader posttransplant TCR diversity.

Using immunoSEQ multiplex PCR, the repertoire was profiled, and TCRdb retains in-frame clones only, with some absent. The sample comprises roughly 13,000 clones, 94% of which are singletons, and approximately 4.9% rests with the top ten. Germline values: CDR1 SGHDT, CDR2 YYEEEE. After removal of 4 bases from V and 3 bases from J, the junction contained 10 bases not matched to a gene. This CDR3 has 16 amino acids. A note on this clone: As yet, its antigen is unknown.

The source is a male patient between 55 and 70 years old who had an allogeneic stem cell transplant from an unrelated donor, so the T cells may come from the graft donor. Some clones in this sample may be carry-over from other donors' samples. Sequences were derived from PBMCs, sampled 30 days after allogeneic stem cell transplant. This chain joins TRBV5-6 and TRBJ1-2; 9 nucleotides match TRBD1. The CDR3 coding sequence is TGTGCCAGCAGCATTACAGGGGGCCCGACACACTATGGCTACACCTTC. This gives the protein CASSITGGPTHYGYTF.